The T cell receptor (beta chain) under discussion was sequenced for a study of long-term antiretroviral therapy in people with HIV. Overall study: Specimens dating back about a decade before the 2015 immediate-ART recommendation are the oldest included.

One or more pre-ART and two or more post-ART PBMC samples were available from each donor. With 3 bases removed from V and 7 bases from J, the gap between germline ends came to 16 bases. The CDR3 extends over 14 amino acids. Germline CDR1 and CDR2: SGDLS and YYNGEE. Survey level was the resolution at which the v3.0 immunoSEQ assay ran. Assay used: immunoSEQ multiplex PCR; TCRdb lists only in-frame clones, some missing. The sample includes about 21,000 clones, 70% to 90% of them seen just once. The chain has TRBV9 and TRBJ1-2, with D perhaps matching TRBD1 (6 bases). The TCR was taken from a man aged 55 to 70 with HIV. The source material was unsorted PBMCs, sampled 1.3 years after starting antiretroviral therapy. The CDR3 here is CASSATGYVSGYTF. CDR3 nucleotide sequence: TGTGCCAGCAGCGCGACAGGCTATGTAAGTGGCTACACCTTC.